This T cell receptor beta chain is from a study of blood T cell repertoires in COVID-19. On the study more broadly: Specimens from acute and convalescent COVID-19 originated in the United States, Italy and Spain. From T cells, B-cell-depleted T cells, or PBMCs came the material, which was cDNA or gDNA.

With regard to this clone: The junction departs from germline at one end; a sequencing error may be responsible.

Authors' analysis steps: It was from reference gene primer amplification that nucleated cell counts were estimated. Here immunoSEQ multiplex PCR was the method, and the copy in TCRdb shows in-frame clones only, minus some. D and trimming were read from the DNA, whereas the V and J calls and clone size are those reported in that table. The table has approximately 190,000 clones, around 84% seen once. CDR1 and CDR2 (germline): KGHDR, SFDVKD. The CDR3 is made up of 14 amino acids. The clonotype originates from a man in his thirties or forties with active or convalescent COVID-19. Sequencing was performed on peripheral blood. This chain uses TRBV24-1 with TRBJ2-3; 10 nucleotides line up with TRBD2. CDR3 residues: CAASGTSGTDTQYF. The CDR3 DNA is TGTGCCGCCAGCGGGACTAGCGGCACAGATACGCAGTATTTT.